Listed below are T cell receptor beta chains from one sample, sequenced in a study of blood T cell repertoires in COVID-19. The data were produced by immunoSEQ multiplex PCR, yet TCRdb's version contains in-frame clones alone and is incomplete. The sample lists some 270,000 clones; 80% to 90% were seen once. The source material was PBMCs or T cells enriched from blood (not recorded which). The receptors were sampled from a woman in her 30s who had recovered from COVID-19. Both conserved end residues are part of each CDR3. A D gene is named only where the DNA matches it firmly. Size tells how often a clone was seen (once, few, many) or the class of an expanded clone, and some rows leave it out.

TRBJ2-5	TRBD1	once	TRBV5-5	CASSLDRDETQYF	TGTGCCAGCAGCCTGGACAGGGACGAGACCCAGTACTTC
TRBJ2-1	-	-	TRBV6-6	CASSYRRGASFNEQFF	TGTGCCAGCAGTTACCGACGGGGGGCTTCCTTCAATGAGCAGTTCTTC
TRBJ2-7	TRBD1	once	TRBV6-5	CASSYSWDSSYEQYF	TGTGCCAGCAGTTACTCCTGGGACAGCTCCTACGAGCAGTACTTC
TRBJ1-1	-	-	TRBV7-2	CASSLSPFNTEAFF	TGTGCCAGCAGCCTATCCCCGTTTAACACTGAAGCTTTCTTT
TRBJ2-5	-	-	TRBV21-1	CASSKRDRVEEETQYF	TGTGCCAGCAGCAAAAGAGACAGGGTTGAAGAGGAGACCCAGTACTTC
TRBJ1-1	-	-	TRBV30	CAWSVKTARFTEAFF	TGTGCCTGGAGTGTAAAGACAGCGAGGTTCACTGAAGCTTTCTTT
TRBJ2-3	TRBD1	-	TRBV18	CASSLGQGGSADTQYF	TGTGCCAGCTCCCTCGGACAGGGGGGGAGCGCAGATACGCAGTATTTT
TRBJ1-5	-	-	TRBV6-1	CASSEPERRVSNQPQHF	TGTGCCAGCAGTGAACCTGAGCGGAGGGTGAGCAATCAGCCCCAGCATTTT
TRBJ2-5	TRBD2	-	TRBV12-3/TRBV12-4	CASSFRGGGTQYF	TGTGCCAGCAGTTTTCGAGGCGGGGGGACCCAGTACTTC
TRBJ1-1	-	-	TRBV12-3/TRBV12-4	CASSYLRETEAFF	TGTGCCAGCAGTTACCTACGGGAGACTGAAGCTTTCTTT
TRBJ1-5	TRBD1	-	TRBV2	CASTKTGQGGYSNQPQHF	TGTGCCAGCACCAAAACCGGACAGGGTGGATATAGCAATCAGCCCCAGCATTTT
TRBJ2-7	-	-	TRBV27	CASSLGVEYEQYF	TGTGCCAGCAGCCTAGGGGTAGAATACGAGCAGTACTTC
TRBJ1-6	-	-	TRBV6-2/TRBV6-3	CASSYSLRGVTSPLHF	TGTGCCAGCAGTTACTCCTTACGGGGGGTTACTTCACCCCTCCACTTT
TRBJ1-2	-	-	TRBV19	CASSMGSLNYGYTF	TGTGCCAGTAGTATGGGCAGTCTTAACTATGGCTACACCTTC
TRBJ2-1	TRBD2	once	TRBV15	CATSLRMGLGPSNEQFF	TGTGCCACCAGCCTCCGGATGGGACTAGGTCCCTCCAATGAGCAGTTCTTC
TRBJ1-2	-	once	TRBV12-3/TRBV12-4	CASSPGQPYGYTF	TGTGCCAGCAGTCCCGGACAGCCCTATGGCTACACCTTC
TRBJ1-1	-	few	TRBV18	CASSPPSRGRAFF	TGTGCCAGCTCACCACCGTCCAGGGGCAGAGCTTTCTTT
TRBJ2-7	-	few	TRBV7-8	CASSLRGYEQYF	TGTGCCAGCAGCCTCCGGGGCTACGAGCAGTACTTC
TRBJ2-1	TRBD1	-	TRBV2	CASIWGQGYNEQFF	TGTGCCAGCATTTGGGGACAGGGGTACAATGAGCAGTTCTTC
TRBJ2-7	-	-	TRBV6-5	CASSFGGSYEQYF	TGTGCCAGCAGTTTTGGGGGGAGCTACGAGCAGTACTTC
TRBJ2-1	-	-	TRBV11-2	CASSLMGQFNEQFF	TGTGCCAGCAGCTTAATGGGCCAATTCAATGAGCAGTTCTTC
TRBJ1-4	-	-	TRBV19	CASSIGQVREKLFF	TGTGCCAGTAGTATAGGACAGGTTAGGGAAAAACTGTTTTTT
TRBJ1-1	-	-	TRBV5-4	CASRDLNTEAFF	TGTGCGTCCCGGGACTTGAACACTGAAGCTTTCTTT
TRBJ2-3	TRBD1	-	TRBV4-1	CASSQGAGGITDTQYF	TGCGCCAGCAGCCAAGGCGCAGGGGGTATCACAGATACGCAGTATTTT
TRBJ1-2	-	-	TRBV6-5	CASRGTGLRGYTF	TGTGCCAGCAGGGGAACAGGGCTTCGCGGCTACACCTTC
TRBJ1-6	-	-	TRBV20-1	CSAQSLALHF	TGCAGTGCACAGAGCTTGGCCCTCCACTTT
TRBJ2-1	-	-	TRBV24-1	CATSGEGGNEQFF	TGTGCCACCTCCGGGGAAGGAGGGAATGAGCAGTTCTTC
TRBJ2-7	TRBD1	-	TRBV30	CAWSVGSRGLRSAYEQYF	TGTGCCTGGAGTGTAGGTAGCAGGGGGCTCAGATCGGCCTACGAGCAGTACTTC
TRBJ1-2	TRBD1	-	TRBV11-2	CASRPLRQGPGAPGYTF	TGTGCCAGCAGACCTCTTAGACAGGGGCCGGGGGCGCCTGGCTACACCTTC
TRBJ2-1	TRBD2	-	TRBV9	CASSSWREQGHNEQFF	TGTGCCAGCAGCTCCTGGCGGGAGCAGGGTCACAATGAGCAGTTCTTC
TRBJ2-6	-	-	TRBV18	CASSPWQFISGANVLTF	TGTGCCAGCTCACCGTGGCAGTTCATCTCTGGGGCCAACGTCCTGACTTTC
TRBJ2-2	-	-	TRBV9	CASSPRLGGNTGELFF	TGTGCCAGCAGTCCCCGATTAGGAGGGAACACCGGGGAGCTGTTTTTT
TRBJ1-1	-	once	TRBV7-6	CASSREDMNTEAFF	TGTGCCAGCAGCAGAGAGGATATGAACACTGAAGCTTTCTTT
TRBJ1-6	-	-	TRBV6-5	CASSTGTYNSPLHF	TGTGCCAGCAGTACAGGAACCTATAATTCACCCCTCCACTTT
TRBJ1-2	-	-	TRBV3-1/TRBV3-2	CASSPVAPGGYTF	TGTGCCAGCAGCCCCGTGGCCCCAGGGGGCTACACCTTC
TRBJ2-3	-	-	TRBV28	CASSFRGRGADTQYF	TGTGCCAGCAGTTTTAGGGGGAGGGGGGCAGATACGCAGTATTTT
TRBJ1-1	-	-	TRBV4-2	CASSQETAGTTEAFF	TGTGCCAGCAGCCAAGAGACAGCGGGAACCACTGAAGCTTTCTTT
TRBJ1-1	-	-	TRBV5-1	CASSLDDGSGTEAFF	TGCGCCAGCAGCTTGGATGATGGGTCGGGCACTGAAGCTTTCTTT
TRBJ1-5	TRBD1	-	TRBV24-1	CATSERTGTQPQHF	TGTGCCACCAGTGAGCGGACAGGAACTCAGCCCCAGCATTTT
TRBJ2-2	-	-	TRBV11-2	CASSLLNPGSTGELFF	TGTGCCAGCAGCCTCTTAAACCCCGGGAGCACCGGGGAGCTGTTTTTT
TRBJ1-2	-	few	TRBV20-1	CSTSGGPNYGYTF	TGCAGTACTAGTGGGGGGCCTAACTATGGCTACACCTTC
TRBJ1-4	-	few	TRBV5-1	CASSQLGGNEKLFF	TGCGCCAGCAGCCAACTGGGGGGTAATGAAAAACTGTTTTTT
TRBJ2-1	-	-	TRBV13	CASSLRRESEQFF	TGTGCCAGCAGCTTACGTCGGGAAAGTGAGCAGTTCTTC
TRBJ1-5	TRBD1	once	TRBV28	CASTPVGGGIEQPQHF	TGTGCCAGCACCCCCGTCGGAGGGGGCATAGAGCAGCCCCAGCATTTT
TRBJ1-1	TRBD1	-	TRBV7-9	CASSRDRANTEAFF	TGTGCCAGCAGCCGGGACAGGGCGAACACTGAAGCTTTCTTT